The TCR beta chain described here comes from a study of T-cell reconstitution after alpha-beta-depleted transplantation in children. Findings and limits, study-wide: Roughly two months post-transplant, alpha-beta T cells reportedly originated from several hundred graft clones that had expanded. Hyperexpanded clones declined; after one year, newly produced T cells mostly supplied diversity.

Unique molecular identifiers were incorporated during preparation of the TCRbeta library. MiXCR, applied by TCRdb to the PCR reads, yields one record per CDR3 protein. The profile shows some 50,000 distinct CDR3 sequences, about 9.3% of them singletons. This CDR3 spans 14 amino acids. The V and J ends lost 4 bases and 0 bases respectively, with 9 bases between them. Germline V lookup: CDR1 SNHLY, CDR2 FYNNEI. This clonotype showed up just a few times. Its antigen is as yet unknown. The origin of this receptor is a male patient aged 2 to 10 who had a stem cell transplant for chronic granulomatous disease, so the T cells may come from the graft donor. The chain has TRBV2 and TRBJ1-2; D is possibly TRBD1 (6 bases). The material was PBMCs, mostly from graft donor cells, obtained 60 days after TCRalphabeta/CD19-depleted stem cell transplant. As DNA, the CDR3 is TGTGCCAGCAGTGGACAGGAAGCTAACTATGGCTACACCTTC. It encodes CASSGQEANYGYTF.